This T cell receptor (beta chain) was captured by sequencing in a study of OX40 agonist ivuxolimab in advanced cancers. The germline CDR1 and CDR2 sequences are KGHSH and LQKENI. Trimming took 0 bases from V and 6 from J; bases not matched to a gene: 4. This CDR3 is built from 16 residues. The data were produced by immunoSEQ multiplex PCR, yet TCRdb's version contains in-frame clones alone and is incomplete. The table lists 45,000 to 65,000 clones, approximately 85% of them singletons. This receptor was obtained from an adult with an advanced solid tumor such as melanoma, head and neck, liver or kidney cancer. The chain has TRBV18 and TRBJ2-3; 12 bases align to TRBD2. The sample in question was CD4+ or CD8+ T cells sorted from blood, obtained in a trial of the OX40 agonist ivuxolimab. For the CDR3, the DNA is TGTGCCAGCTCACCACCCCGACTAGCGGGAGAGGATACGCAGTATTTT. It yields the protein CASSPPRLAGEDTQYF.